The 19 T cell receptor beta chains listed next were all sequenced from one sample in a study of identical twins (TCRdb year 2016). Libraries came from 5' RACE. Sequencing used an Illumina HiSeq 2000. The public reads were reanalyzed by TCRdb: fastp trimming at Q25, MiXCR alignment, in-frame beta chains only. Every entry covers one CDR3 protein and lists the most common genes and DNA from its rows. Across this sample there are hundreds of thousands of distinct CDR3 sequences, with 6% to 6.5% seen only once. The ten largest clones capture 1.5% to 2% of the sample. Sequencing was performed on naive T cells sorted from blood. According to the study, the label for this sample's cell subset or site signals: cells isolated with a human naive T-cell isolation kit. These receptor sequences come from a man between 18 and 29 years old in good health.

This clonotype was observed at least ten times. CDR3 in DNA: TGCGCCAGCAGCCGGGTGACGGAGGAAAAACTGTTTTTT. Protein product: CASSRVTEEKLFF. The chain has TRBV5-1 and TRBJ1-4; D gene unclear. Trimming left V 4 bases short and J 8 bases short, with 12 bases between. CDR3 size: 13 residues. The germline CDR1 and CDR2 sequences are SGHRS and YFSETQ.

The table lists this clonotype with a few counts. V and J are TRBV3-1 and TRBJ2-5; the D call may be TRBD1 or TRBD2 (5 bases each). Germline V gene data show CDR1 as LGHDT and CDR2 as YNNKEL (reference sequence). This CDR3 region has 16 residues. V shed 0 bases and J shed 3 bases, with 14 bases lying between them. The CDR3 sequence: CASSQERWGRKETQYF. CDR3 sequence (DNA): TGTGCCAGCAGCCAAGAGAGGTGGGGACGGAAAGAGACCCAGTACTTC.

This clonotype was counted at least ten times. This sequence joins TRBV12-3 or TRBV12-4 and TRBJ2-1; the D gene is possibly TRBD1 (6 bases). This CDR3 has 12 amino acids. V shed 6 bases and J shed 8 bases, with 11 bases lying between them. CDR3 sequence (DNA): TGTGCCAGCAGGCATACAGGGCATGAGCAGTTCTTC. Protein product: CASRHTGHEQFF.

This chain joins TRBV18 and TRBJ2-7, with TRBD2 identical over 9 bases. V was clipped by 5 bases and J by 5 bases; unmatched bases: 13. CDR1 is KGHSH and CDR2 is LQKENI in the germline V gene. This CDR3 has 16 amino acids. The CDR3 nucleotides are TGTGCCAGCTCATCTCTCCGAAGCGGGAGGATCCACGAGCAGTACTTC. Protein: CASSSLRSGRIHEQYF.

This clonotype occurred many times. CDR3 sequence reads: CASSSVPLSPQHF. As DNA, the CDR3 is TGTGCCAGCAGTTCCGTGCCCCTCTCGCCCCAGCATTTT. The chain uses TRBV12-3 or TRBV12-4 and TRBJ1-5; D unclear. The V end lost 4 bases, the J end lost 9 bases, and 13 bases lay between the germline ends. The length of the CDR3 is 13 residues.

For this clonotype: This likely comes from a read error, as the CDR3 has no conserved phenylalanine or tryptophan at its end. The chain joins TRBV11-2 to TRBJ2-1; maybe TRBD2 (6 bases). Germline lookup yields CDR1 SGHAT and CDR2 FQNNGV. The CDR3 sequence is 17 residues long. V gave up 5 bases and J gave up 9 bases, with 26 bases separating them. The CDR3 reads CASSPAPPGLATGEQFV. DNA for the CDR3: TGTGCCAGCAGCCCAGCCCCCCCGGGGCTAGCGACGGGTGAGCAGTTCGTC.

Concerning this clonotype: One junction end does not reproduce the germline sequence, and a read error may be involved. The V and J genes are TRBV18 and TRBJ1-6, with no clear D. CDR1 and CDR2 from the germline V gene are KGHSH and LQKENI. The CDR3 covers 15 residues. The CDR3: CAGSLRGVGNSPLHF. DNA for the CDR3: TGTGCCGGCTCCCTACGTGGGGTTGGTAATTCACCCCTCCACTTT.

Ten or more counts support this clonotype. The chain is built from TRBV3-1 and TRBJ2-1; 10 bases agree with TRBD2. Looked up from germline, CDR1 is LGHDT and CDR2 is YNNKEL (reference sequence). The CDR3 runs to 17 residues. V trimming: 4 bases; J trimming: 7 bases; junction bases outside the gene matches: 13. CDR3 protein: CASSLEGALAGLNEQFF. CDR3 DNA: TGTGCCAGCAGCCTAGAGGGGGCACTAGCGGGACTAAATGAGCAGTTCTTC.

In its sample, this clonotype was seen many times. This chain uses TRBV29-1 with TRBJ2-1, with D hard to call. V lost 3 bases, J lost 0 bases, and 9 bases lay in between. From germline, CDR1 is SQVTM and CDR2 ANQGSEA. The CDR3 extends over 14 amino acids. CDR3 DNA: TGCAGCGTTGAGACCGAAAGCTCCTACAATGAGCAGTTCTTC. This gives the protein CSVETESSYNEQFF.

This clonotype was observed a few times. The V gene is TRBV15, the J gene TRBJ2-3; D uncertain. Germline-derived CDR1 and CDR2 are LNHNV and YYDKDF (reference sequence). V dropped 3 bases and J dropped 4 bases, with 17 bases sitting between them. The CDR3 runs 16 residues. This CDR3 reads CATSRNRHPRSDTQYF. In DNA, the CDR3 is TGTGCCACCAGCAGGAACCGGCACCCACGGTCAGATACGCAGTATTTT.

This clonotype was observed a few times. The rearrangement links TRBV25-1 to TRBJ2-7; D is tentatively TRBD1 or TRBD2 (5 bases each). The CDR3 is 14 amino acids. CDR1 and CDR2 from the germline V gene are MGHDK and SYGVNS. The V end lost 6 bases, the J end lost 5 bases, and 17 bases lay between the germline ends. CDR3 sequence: CASRGVSRVNEQYF. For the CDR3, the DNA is TGTGCCAGCAGGGGAGTATCCAGGGTCAACGAGCAGTACTTC.

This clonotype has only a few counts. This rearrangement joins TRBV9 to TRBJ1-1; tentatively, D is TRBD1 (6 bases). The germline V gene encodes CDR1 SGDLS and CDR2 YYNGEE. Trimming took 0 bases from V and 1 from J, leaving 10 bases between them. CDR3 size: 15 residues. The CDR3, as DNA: TGTGCCAGCAGCGTAGGGGGGCCCCCGAACACTGAAGCTTTCTTT. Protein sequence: CASSVGGPPNTEAFF.

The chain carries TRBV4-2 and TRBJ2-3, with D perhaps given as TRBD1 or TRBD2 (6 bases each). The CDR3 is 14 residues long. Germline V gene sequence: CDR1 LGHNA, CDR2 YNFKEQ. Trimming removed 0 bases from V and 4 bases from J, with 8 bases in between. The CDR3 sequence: CASSQDRGADTQYF. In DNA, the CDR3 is TGTGCCAGCAGCCAAGATAGGGGGGCAGATACGCAGTATTTT.

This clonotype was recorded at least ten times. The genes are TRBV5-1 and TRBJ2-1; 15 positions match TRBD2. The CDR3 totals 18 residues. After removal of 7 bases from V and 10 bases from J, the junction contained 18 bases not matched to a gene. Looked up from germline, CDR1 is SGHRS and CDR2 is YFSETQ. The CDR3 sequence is CASRKPETGLAGGGEQFF. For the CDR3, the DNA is TGCGCCAGCCGGAAGCCAGAGACGGGACTAGCGGGAGGAGGGGAGCAGTTCTTC.

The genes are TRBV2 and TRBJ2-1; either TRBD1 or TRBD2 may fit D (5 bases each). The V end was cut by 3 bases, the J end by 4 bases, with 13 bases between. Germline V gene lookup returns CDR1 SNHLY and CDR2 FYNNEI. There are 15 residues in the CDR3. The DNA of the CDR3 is TGTGCCAGCAGTGATCGGGGCTGGGGGTACAATGAGCAGTTCTTC. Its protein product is CASSDRGWGYNEQFF.

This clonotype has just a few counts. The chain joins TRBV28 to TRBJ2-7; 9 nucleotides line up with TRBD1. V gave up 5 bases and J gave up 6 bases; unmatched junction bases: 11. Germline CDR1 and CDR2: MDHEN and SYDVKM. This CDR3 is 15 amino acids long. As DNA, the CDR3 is TGTGCCAGCAGTCACCCGGGACAGGGAAAAGGCGAGCAGTACTTC. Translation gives CASSHPGQGKGEQYF.

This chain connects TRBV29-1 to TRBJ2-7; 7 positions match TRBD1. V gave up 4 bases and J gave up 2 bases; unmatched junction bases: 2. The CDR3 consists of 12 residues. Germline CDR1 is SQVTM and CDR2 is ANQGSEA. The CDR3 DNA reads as TGCAGCGTTGGACAGGGTACCTACGAGCAGTACTTC. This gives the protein CSVGQGTYEQYF.

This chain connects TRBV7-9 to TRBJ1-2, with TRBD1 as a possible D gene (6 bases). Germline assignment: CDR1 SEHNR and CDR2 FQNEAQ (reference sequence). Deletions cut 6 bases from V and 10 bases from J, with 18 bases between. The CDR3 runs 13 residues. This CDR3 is CASRRVGDTIYTF. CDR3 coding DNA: TGTGCCAGCAGGCGAGTTGGGGACACCATCTACACCTTC.

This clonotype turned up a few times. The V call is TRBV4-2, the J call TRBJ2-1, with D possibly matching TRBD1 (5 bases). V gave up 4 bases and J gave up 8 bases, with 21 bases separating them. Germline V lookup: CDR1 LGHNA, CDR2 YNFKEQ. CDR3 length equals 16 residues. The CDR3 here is CASSPNRLLEVDEQFF. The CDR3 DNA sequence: TGTGCCAGCAGCCCCAACAGGCTGCTCGAGGTCGATGAGCAGTTCTTC.